This T cell receptor beta chain was identified in a study of T cells in Graves' hyperthyroidism and ophthalmopathy. What was amplified from RNA transcripts were TCR beta CDR3 regions. HTBI primers were the set used in a first-round RT-PCR of the TCR CDR3. MiXCR was run by TCRdb on the multiplex PCR reads, yielding one entry per CDR3 protein. Seen here are about 400,000 distinct CDR3 sequences, over 12% observed once, and the top ten hold 13%. Study observations and caveats: The majority of expanded thyroid clonotypes above 0.001 also appeared in blood.

On this clonotype itself: Its antigen is not identified.

This CDR3 region has 15 residues. V lost 7 bases and J lost 5, with 18 bases in between. Germline CDR1 MNHNS, CDR2 SASEGT. The chain carries TRBV6-1 and TRBJ1-5, with TRBD1 as a possible D gene (5 bases). Material for sequencing was blood. This TCR was recovered from a man between 18 and 35 years old with Graves' ophthalmopathy. The CDR3 DNA is TGTGCCAGCAAGGGTGACCGGGGCAGGGATCAGCCCCAGCATTTT. Its translation is CASKGDRGRDQPQHF.